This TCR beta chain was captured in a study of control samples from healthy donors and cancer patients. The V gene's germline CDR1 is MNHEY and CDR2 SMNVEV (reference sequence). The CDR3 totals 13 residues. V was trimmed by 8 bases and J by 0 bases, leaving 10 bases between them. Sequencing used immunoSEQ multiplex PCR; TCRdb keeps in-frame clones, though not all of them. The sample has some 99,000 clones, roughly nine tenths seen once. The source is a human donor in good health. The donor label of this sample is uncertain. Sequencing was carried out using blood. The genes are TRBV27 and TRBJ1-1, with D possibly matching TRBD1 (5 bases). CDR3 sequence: CASVGLMNTEAFF. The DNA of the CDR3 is TGTGCCAGCGTGGGACTAATGAACACTGAAGCTTTCTTT.